This record concerns one T cell receptor beta chain sequence. Donors were grouped by their self-reported clinical history. What the recovered Cohort 3 donors had was two negative PCRs, clearance, or symptom resolution. The data derive from a study of blood T cell repertoires in COVID-19. Looking at the study overall: Italy, Spain and the United States were the sources of the convalescent and acute COVID-19 samples.

Source study methods: Amplification with reference gene primers provided the estimates of nucleated cell counts. Generated by immunoSEQ multiplex PCR, the TCRdb table keeps only in-frame clones and is missing some. V, J and clone size derive from that table, while D and trimming were established from the DNA sequence. Seen here are 210,000 or so clones, less than 85% observed once, and the top ten hold around 1.8%. Trimming cost V 10 bases and J 4 bases; bases outside gene matches: 4. Germline lookup yields CDR1 WNHNN and CDR2 SYGVQD (reference sequence). The CDR3 runs 12 residues. The clonotype was recovered from a man in his 60s who had recovered from COVID-19. The sample consisted of PBMCs or T cells enriched from blood (not recorded which). The chain links TRBV10-1 to TRBJ2-3, with TRBD1 matching 8 bases. The CDR3 reads CANWTGSDTQYF. The CDR3 nucleotides read TGCGCCAATTGGACAGGGTCAGATACGCAGTATTTT.